This record concerns one T cell receptor (beta chain) sequence. This sample stems from a study of blood T cell repertoires in COVID-19. Study summary: The samples span acute and convalescent COVID-19 from the United States, Italy and Spain. In each case, the material was cDNA or gDNA derived from T cells, B-cell-depleted T cells, or PBMCs.

Profiled with immunoSEQ multiplex PCR; TCRdb holds only in-frame clones, not every one. There are over 350,000 clones in the sample; approximately 90% occur only once, and 1.5% to 2% lies in the top ten. Germline V gene data show CDR1 as KGHDR and CDR2 as SFDVKD. This CDR3 has 13 amino acids. V dropped 4 bases and J dropped 8; count of bases not matched to a gene: 5. This clonotype was obtained from a woman aged 18-30 years with acute COVID-19. The chain employs TRBV24-1 and TRBJ1-1, with 8 bases aligning to TRBD1. Material for sequencing was PBMCs or T cells enriched from blood (not recorded which). The CDR3 DNA sequence: TGTGCCACCAGTGACCTAGACAGGGGAGAAGCTTTCTTT. Amino acid sequence: CATSDLDRGEAFF.